This is a list of T cell receptor beta chains from one sample in a study of T cells in Graves' hyperthyroidism and ophthalmopathy. In TCRdb, the multiplex PCR reads were re-called with MiXCR into one record per CDR3 protein. The sample has hundreds of thousands of distinct CDR3 sequences; roughly 15% are singletons. The source material was blood. These receptor sequences come from a man between 18 and 35 years old with Graves' ophthalmopathy. The CDR3 runs from the conserved cysteine through the conserved F or W. A D gene is named only where the DNA matches it firmly. Clone size is given for some rows only: seen once, a few or many times, or a class if the clone is expanded.

few,TRBD1,TRBV4-1,TRBJ1-6,CASTRQGAISYNSPLHF,TGCGCCAGCACCCGACAGGGGGCAATCTCCTATAATTCACCCCTCCACTTT
many,-,TRBV12-3/TRBV12-4,TRBJ1-2,CASSSGNFNYGYTF,TGTGCCAGCAGTTCTGGAAATTTTAACTATGGCTACACCTTC
many,-,TRBV7-9,TRBJ1-5,CASSPSGSPQHF,TGTGCCAGCAGCCCGTCGGGTTCCCCCCAGCATTTT
many,TRBD1,TRBV12-3/TRBV12-4,TRBJ1-4,CASRRRRGLFEKLFF,TGTGCCAGCAGGCGTCGCAGGGGGCTTTTTGAAAAACTGTTTTTT
few,TRBD2,TRBV15,TRBJ2-3,CATSRVFLAGPDTQYF,TGTGCCACCAGCAGAGTGTTTCTAGCGGGACCAGATACGCAGTATTTT
-,-,TRBV4-2,TRBJ2-2,CASAPPGLSTGELFF,TGTGCCAGCGCACCTCCGGGACTCTCCACCGGGGAGCTGTTTTTT
-,-,TRBV4-1,TRBJ2-7,CASSQEGSLEQYF,TGCGCCAGCAGCCAAGAAGGAAGTCTCGAGCAGTACTTC
many,-,TRBV5-1,TRBJ2-4,CASSLFSSSGNIQYF,TGCGCCAGCAGCTTGTTTTCGTCCTCGGGAAACATTCAGTACTTC
many,TRBD1,TRBV13,TRBJ2-7,CASSKIETKPGQEYEQYF,TGTGCCAGCTCCAAAATCGAAACGAAACCGGGACAGGAGTACGAGCAGTACTTC
-,TRBD2,TRBV2,TRBJ2-1,CASSDPRTRNEQFF,TGTGCCAGCAGTGATCCTCGGACTAGGAATGAGCAGTTCTTC
many,-,TRBV2,TRBJ2-1,CASIWSDTDEQFF,TGTGCCAGCATTTGGTCGGACACGGATGAGCAGTTCTTC
-,-,TRBV4-2,TRBJ2-7,CASSQDLVLNYEQYF,TGTGCCAGCAGCCAAGATCTGGTCCTCAACTACGAGCAGTACTTC
many,TRBD2,TRBV6-2/TRBV6-3,TRBJ2-7,CASSYSPPLGAGVTYEQYF,TGTGCCAGCAGTTACTCCCCCCCTTTGGGAGCGGGGGTAACCTACGAGCAGTACTTC
many,-,TRBV2,TRBJ1-1,CARTGTQAFF,TGTGCCAGAACAGGGACTCAAGCTTTCTTT
many,-,TRBV2,TRBJ2-7,CASRNRDLDYEQYF,TGTGCCAGCAGGAACAGGGATCTGGACTACGAGCAGTACTTC
few,-,TRBV20-1,TRBJ2-3,CSSASGTDTQYF,TGCAGTTCGGCTAGCGGCACAGATACGCAGTATTTT
-,TRBD1,TRBV15,TRBJ1-1,CATSLDRVALEAFF,TGTGCCACCAGCCTTGACAGGGTCGCCCTTGAAGCTTTCTTT
-,TRBD1,TRBV2,TRBJ2-1,CASSQGAQWQFF,TGTGCCAGCAGTCAGGGGGCGCAATGGCAGTTCTTC
once,TRBD1,TRBV4-1,TRBJ2-7,CASSQPAGTGIYEQYF,TGCGCCAGCAGCCAACCTGCCGGGACAGGGATCTACGAGCAGTACTTC
many,-,TRBV11-1,TRBJ1-2,CASSLMTGELYGYTF,TGTGCCAGCAGCTTAATGACAGGTGAACTCTATGGCTACACCTTC
few,TRBD2,TRBV25-1,TRBJ2-2,CASSELWTGGAGELFF,TGTGCCAGCAGTGAACTCTGGACGGGGGGGGCCGGGGAGCTGTTTTTT
few,TRBD1,TRBV19,TRBJ2-1,CASTDRGQGVYNEQFF,TGTGCCAGTACCGATCGGGGACAGGGGGTCTACAATGAGCAGTTCTTC
many,-,TRBV6-1,TRBJ1-1,CASRPGTANTEAFF,TGTGCCAGCAGACCCGGGACGGCGAACACTGAAGCTTTCTTT
once,TRBD1,TRBV4-2,TRBJ2-6,CASSQVTGGWDVLTF,TGTGCCAGCAGCCAAGTCACAGGGGGCTGGGACGTCCTGACTTTC
few,-,TRBV5-6,TRBJ1-6,CASSSPTGADNSPLHF,TGTGCCAGCAGCTCTCCCACTGGGGCAGATAATTCACCCCTCCACTTT
many,TRBD1,TRBV6-1,TRBJ1-1,CASSFLLGQGASAFF,TGTGCCAGCAGCTTCCTCCTGGGACAGGGGGCGTCCGCTTTCTTT
-,-,TRBV29-1,TRBJ2-5,CSVISEIPLGTQYF,TGCAGCGTTATATCAGAAATCCCTTTGGGGACCCAGTACTTC
-,-,TRBV6-5,TRBJ1-4,CASSFSTGTATNEKLFF,TGTGCCAGCAGTTTTTCGACGGGCACAGCAACTAATGAAAAACTGTTTTTT
many,TRBD1,TRBV6-5,TRBJ2-5,CASSYGQGAETQYF,TGTGCCAGCAGTTACGGACAGGGGGCCGAGACCCAGTACTTC
many,TRBD2,TRBV11-2,TRBJ2-7,CASSLEGLANYEQYF,TGTGCCAGCAGCTTAGAAGGACTAGCCAACTACGAGCAGTACTTC